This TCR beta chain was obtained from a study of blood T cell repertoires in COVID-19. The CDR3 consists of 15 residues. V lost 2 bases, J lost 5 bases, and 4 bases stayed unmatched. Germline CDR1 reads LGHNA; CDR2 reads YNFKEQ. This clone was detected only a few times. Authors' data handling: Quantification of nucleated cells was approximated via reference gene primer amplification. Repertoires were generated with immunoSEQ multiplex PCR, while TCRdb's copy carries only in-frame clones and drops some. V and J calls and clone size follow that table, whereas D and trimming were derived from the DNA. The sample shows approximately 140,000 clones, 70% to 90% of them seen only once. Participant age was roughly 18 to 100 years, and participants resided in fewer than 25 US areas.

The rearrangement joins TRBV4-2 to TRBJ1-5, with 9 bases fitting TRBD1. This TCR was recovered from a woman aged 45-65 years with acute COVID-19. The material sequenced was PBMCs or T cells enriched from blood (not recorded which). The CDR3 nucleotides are TGTGCCAGCAGCCAAACCCGGGACAGGGATCAGCCCCAGCATTTT. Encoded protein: CASSQTRDRDQPQHF.